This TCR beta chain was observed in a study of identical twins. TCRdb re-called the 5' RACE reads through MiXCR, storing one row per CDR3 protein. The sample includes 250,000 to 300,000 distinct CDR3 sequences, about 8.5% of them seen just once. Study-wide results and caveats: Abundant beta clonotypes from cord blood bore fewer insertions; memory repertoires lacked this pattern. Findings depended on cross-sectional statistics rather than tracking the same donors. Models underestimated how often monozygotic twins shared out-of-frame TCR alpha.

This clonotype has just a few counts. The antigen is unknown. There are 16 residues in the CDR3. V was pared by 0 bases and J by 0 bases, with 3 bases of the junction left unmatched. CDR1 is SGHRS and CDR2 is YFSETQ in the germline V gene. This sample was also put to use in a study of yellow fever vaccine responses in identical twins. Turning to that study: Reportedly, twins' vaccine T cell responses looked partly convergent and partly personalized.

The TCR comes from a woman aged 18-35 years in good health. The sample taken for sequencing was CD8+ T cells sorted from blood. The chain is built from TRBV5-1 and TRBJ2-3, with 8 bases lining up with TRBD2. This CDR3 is CASSLVASGSTDTQYF. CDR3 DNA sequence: TGCGCCAGCAGCTTGGTGGCTAGCGGGAGCACAGATACGCAGTATTTT.